These T cell receptor beta chains were read from a single sample in a study of T-cell reconstitution after alpha-beta-depleted transplantation in children. MiXCR, run by TCRdb on the PCR reads, gives a single entry per CDR3 protein. The repertoire holds about 100,000 distinct CDR3 sequences, roughly 7.2% seen once, with about 17% in the top ten. Specimen: PBMCs, collected before TCRalphabeta/CD19-depleted stem cell transplant. The receptor source for this set is a boy younger than 10 with acute lymphoblastic leukemia, due to receive a stem cell transplant. The CDR3 runs from the conserved cysteine through the conserved F or W. Fields, in order: V gene, D gene, clone size, J gene, CDR3 protein, CDR3 DNA. D genes are given only for firm matches. Not all rows give a size; the values are once, few, many and, for expanded clones, a class.

TRBV5-1	TRBD2	many	TRBJ2-5	CASSLVMGLYQETQYF	TGCGCCAGCAGCTTGGTGATGGGACTATACCAAGAGACCCAGTACTTC
TRBV5-1	-	many	TRBJ2-1	CASSLTGGNEQFF	TGCGCCAGCAGCTTGACAGGCGGGAATGAGCAGTTCTTC
TRBV10-1	-	few	TRBJ2-3	CAQPGADTQYF	TGCGCCCAACCGGGGGCAGATACGCAGTATTTT
TRBV25-1	TRBD1	many	TRBJ1-1	CASRVTGGNPEAFF	TGTGCCAGCCGAGTAACAGGGGGGAACCCTGAAGCTTTCTTT
TRBV29-1	TRBD1	many	TRBJ2-7	CSVSQGSSYEQYF	TGCAGCGTCTCACAGGGGTCCTCCTACGAGCAGTACTTC
TRBV9	-	-	TRBJ2-1	CASSVGLAAEQFF	TGTGCCAGCAGCGTAGGGCTAGCTGCTGAGCAGTTCTTC
TRBV6-1	-	many	TRBJ2-7	CASRSLSAGNYEQYF	TGTGCCAGCAGATCTCTAAGTGCAGGCAACTACGAGCAGTACTTC
TRBV29-1	TRBD2	-	TRBJ2-7	CSVKGGVFEQYF	TGCAGCGTTAAGGGAGGGGTCTTCGAGCAGTACTTC
TRBV3-1	-	many	TRBJ2-2	CASRQYGLNTGELFF	TGTGCCAGCCGACAGTACGGATTGAACACCGGGGAGCTGTTTTTT
TRBV12-3/TRBV12-4	-	many	TRBJ1-3	CASSPGTGNTIYF	TGTGCCAGCAGTCCCGGGACAGGAAACACCATATATTTT
TRBV20-1	-	many	TRBJ1-2	CSARPGATSGYTF	TGCAGTGCTAGACCAGGCGCCACAAGTGGCTACACCTTC
TRBV4-1	-	-	TRBJ2-7	CASSQDRGPGREQYF	TGCGCCAGCAGCCAAGATCGGGGCCCGGGGCGCGAGCAGTACTTC
TRBV20-1	-	many	TRBJ2-1	CSAVGRGGAYNEQFF	TGCAGTGCTGTAGGGAGAGGAGGGGCCTACAATGAGCAGTTCTTC
TRBV9	TRBD2	many	TRBJ2-5	CASSVVSGGFQETQYF	TGTGCCAGCAGCGTAGTGAGCGGGGGATTCCAAGAGACCCAGTACTTC
TRBV29-1	-	many	TRBJ2-2	CSAVGPGELFF	TGCAGCGCCGTTGGCCCCGGGGAGCTGTTTTTT
TRBV5-6	-	few	TRBJ2-7	CASSLERAYEQYF	TGTGCCAGCAGCTTGGAGCGGGCCTACGAGCAGTACTTC
TRBV19	-	few	TRBJ1-5	CASSIDRDQPQHF	TGTGCCAGTAGTATAGATCGGGATCAGCCCCAGCATTTT
TRBV11-1	TRBD2	-	TRBJ2-1	CASSLNGLAGVSSYNEQFF	TGTGCCAGCAGCCTTAACGGACTAGCGGGGGTCAGCTCCTACAATGAGCAGTTCTTC
TRBV5-1	-	many	TRBJ1-1	CASSVTAGTPTEAFF	TGCGCCAGCAGCGTCACCGCCGGGACACCTACCGAAGCTTTCTTT
TRBV7-9	-	few	TRBJ1-2	CASSSSAGFRSGYTF	TGTGCCAGCAGCTCCTCCGCGGGCTTTCGGAGTGGCTACACCTTC
TRBV18	TRBD1	many	TRBJ2-4	CASSPGTGKNIQYF	TGTGCCAGCTCACCCGGGACAGGGAAAAACATTCAGTACTTC
TRBV23-1	-	-	TRBJ2-5	CASRQETQYF	TGCGCCAGCAGACAAGAGACCCAGTACTTC
TRBV20-1	TRBD1	-	TRBJ1-5	CSARDSTGTGRSQPQHF	TGCAGTGCTAGAGATTCCACCGGGACAGGGAGGAGTCAGCCCCAGCATTTT
TRBV6-2/TRBV6-3	TRBD1	-	TRBJ1-2	CASSQTTGFGYTF	TGTGCCAGCAGTCAAACGACAGGGTTCGGCTACACCTTC
TRBV11-1	-	-	TRBJ2-1	CASSFIDEQFF	TGTGCCAGCAGCTTCATCGATGAGCAGTTCTTC
TRBV7-3	TRBD2	-	TRBJ2-7	CASSPWTRVVDEQYF	TGTGCCAGCAGCCCCTGGACTAGGGTAGTCGACGAGCAGTACTTC
TRBV25-1	TRBD2	-	TRBJ2-1	CASSEVAGGREQFF	TGTGCCAGCAGTGAAGTAGCGGGGGGCAGAGAGCAGTTCTTC
TRBV29-1	-	medium-sized	TRBJ2-1	CSVRLTYNEQFF	TGCAGCGTCCGTCTGACATACAATGAGCAGTTCTTC
TRBV7-8	-	few	TRBJ1-5	CASNDEDSRNQPQHF	TGTGCCAGCAACGATGAGGACAGCCGAAATCAGCCCCAGCATTTT
TRBV6-1	TRBD2	-	TRBJ2-3	CASSEAQGGGATDTQYF	TGTGCCAGCAGTGAAGCGCAAGGCGGGGGGGCAACAGATACGCAGTATTTT
TRBV7-6	-	-	TRBJ2-7	CASSLGVAYSYEQYF	TGTGCCAGCAGCTTAGGGGTAGCCTACTCCTACGAGCAGTACTTC
TRBV4-1	-	-	TRBJ1-2	CASSQVTENYGYTF	TGCGCCAGCAGCCAAGTGACCGAAAACTATGGCTACACCTTC
TRBV7-2	-	many	TRBJ2-7	CASSLKSPYEQYF	TGTGCCAGCAGCTTAAAGAGCCCCTACGAGCAGTACTTC
TRBV13	-	few	TRBJ2-6	CASSSRAGANVLTF	TGTGCCAGCAGCTCCAGGGCTGGGGCCAACGTCCTGACTTTC
TRBV7-2	-	medium-sized	TRBJ1-2	CASSLDGYTF	TGTGCCAGCAGCTTAGATGGCTACACCTTC
TRBV5-6	-	few	TRBJ1-2	CASSLNSLRYGYTF	TGTGCCAGCAGCTTGAACAGTTTGAGGTATGGCTACACCTTC
TRBV4-1	TRBD1	-	TRBJ1-2	CASSHSRTGPGGSYGYTF	TGCGCCAGCAGCCACAGCCGGACAGGCCCAGGGGGTTCCTATGGCTACACCTTC
TRBV11-1	-	many	TRBJ2-1	CASSPGYNEQFF	TGTGCCAGCAGCCCTGGCTACAATGAGCAGTTCTTC
TRBV2	TRBD1	few	TRBJ1-3	CASGGRTGTGNTIYF	TGTGCCAGCGGGGGGCGGACAGGGACGGGAAACACCATATATTTT
TRBV6-4	-	many	TRBJ2-2	CASSDGSHTGELFF	TGTGCCAGCAGTGACGGGTCCCATACCGGGGAGCTGTTTTTT
TRBV21-1	-	-	TRBJ2-5	CASSPRIANSQETQYF	TGTGCCAGCAGCCCCCGGATAGCGAATTCACAAGAGACCCAGTACTTC
TRBV11-2	TRBD1	few	TRBJ2-5	CASSSRTGKAETQYF	TGTGCCAGCAGCTCGCGGACAGGAAAGGCGGAGACCCAGTACTTC
TRBV20-1	-	many	TRBJ1-1	CSAPDRNTEAFF	TGCAGTGCCCCGGACAGAAACACTGAAGCTTTCTTT
TRBV5-1	TRBD2	many	TRBJ2-7	CASSPYTSGGTYEQYF	TGCGCCAGCAGCCCCTATACTAGCGGGGGCACCTACGAGCAGTACTTC
TRBV6-2/TRBV6-3	-	-	TRBJ2-7	CASSPPPWGRYEQYF	TGTGCCAGCAGCCCACCGCCCTGGGGCCGCTACGAGCAGTACTTC
TRBV11-2	TRBD2	-	TRBJ2-7	CASSLEAGSEQYF	TGTGCCAGCAGCTTAGAAGCGGGGAGCGAGCAGTACTTC
TRBV5-1	-	many	TRBJ2-3	CASSLESLRDTQYF	TGCGCCAGCAGCTTGGAATCTTTACGGGATACGCAGTATTTT
TRBV7-9	-	few	TRBJ1-4	CASSFYSGSNEKLFF	TGTGCCAGCAGCTTCTATTCAGGGTCGAATGAAAAACTGTTTTTT
TRBV19	-	-	TRBJ2-1	CASSRISYNEQFF	TGTGCCAGTAGTAGAATCTCCTACAATGAGCAGTTCTTC
TRBV28	TRBD2	few	TRBJ2-2	CASTPGTSGGAEDAGELFF	TGTGCCAGCACACCCGGGACTAGCGGGGGGGCGGAAGACGCCGGGGAGCTGTTTTTT
TRBV14	TRBD1	many	TRBJ2-4	CASSQLGTGDIQYF	TGTGCCAGCAGCCAGCTAGGGACAGGGGACATTCAGTACTTC
TRBV20-1	-	-	TRBJ1-1	CSARPPGAGTEAFF	TGCAGTGCTAGGCCTCCGGGGGCAGGCACTGAAGCTTTCTTT